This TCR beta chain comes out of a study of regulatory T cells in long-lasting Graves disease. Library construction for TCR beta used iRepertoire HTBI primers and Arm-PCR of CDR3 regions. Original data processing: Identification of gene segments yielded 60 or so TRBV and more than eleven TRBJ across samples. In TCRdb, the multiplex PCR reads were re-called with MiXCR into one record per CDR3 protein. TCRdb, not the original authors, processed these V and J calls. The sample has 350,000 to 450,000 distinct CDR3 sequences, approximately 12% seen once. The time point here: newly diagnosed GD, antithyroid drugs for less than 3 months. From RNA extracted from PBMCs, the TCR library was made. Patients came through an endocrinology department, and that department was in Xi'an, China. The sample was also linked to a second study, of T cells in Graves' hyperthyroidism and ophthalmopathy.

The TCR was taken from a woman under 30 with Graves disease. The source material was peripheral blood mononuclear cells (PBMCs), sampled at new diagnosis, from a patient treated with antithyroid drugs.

In nucleotides, the CDR3 is TGCAGCGCACGGGGCTCTGGGGCCAACGTCCTGACTTTC. Translated, it gives CSARGSGANVLTF. The chain is built from TRBV29-1 and TRBJ2-6; D might be TRBD2 (5 bases). The CDR3 extends over 13 amino acids. V lost 7 bases and J lost 0, with 7 bases in between. The germline V gene encodes CDR1 SQVTM and CDR2 ANQGSEA. Complete variable domain (other parts from reference TRBV29-1 and TRBJ2-6): SAVISQKPSRDICQRGTSLTIQCQVDSQVTMMFWYRQQPGQSLTLIATANQGSEATYESGFVIDKFPISRPNLTFSTLTVSNMSPEDSSIYLCSARGSGANVLTFGAGSRLTVL.